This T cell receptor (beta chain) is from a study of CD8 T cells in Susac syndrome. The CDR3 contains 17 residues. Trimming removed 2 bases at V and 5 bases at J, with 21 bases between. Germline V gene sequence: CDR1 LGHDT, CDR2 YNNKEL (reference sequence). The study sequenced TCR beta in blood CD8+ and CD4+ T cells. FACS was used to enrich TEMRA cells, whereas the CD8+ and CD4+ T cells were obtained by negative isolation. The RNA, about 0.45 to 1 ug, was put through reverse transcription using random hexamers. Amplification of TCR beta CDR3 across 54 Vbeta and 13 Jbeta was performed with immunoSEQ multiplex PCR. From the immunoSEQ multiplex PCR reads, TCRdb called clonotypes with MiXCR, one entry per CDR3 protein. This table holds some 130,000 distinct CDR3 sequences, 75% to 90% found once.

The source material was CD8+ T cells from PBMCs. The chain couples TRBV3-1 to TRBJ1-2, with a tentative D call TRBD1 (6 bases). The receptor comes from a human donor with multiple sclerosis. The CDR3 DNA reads TGTGCCAGCAGCCAACGTCAGCAGGGGAGCCCGCCTTATGGCTACACCTTC. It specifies CASSQRQQGSPPYGYTF.